The entry that follows covers one T cell receptor beta chain sequence. Next came a second PCR, run for about 6 to 12 cycles, which used a sample-barcoded 5' primer along with a J-beta primer mix. Unique molecular identifiers of 12 random nucleotides labeled each cDNA. Each CDR3 protein is one row after TCRdb ran MiXCR on the 5' RACE reads. This table holds about 1.6 million distinct CDR3 sequences, roughly 30% found once. This CDR3 spans 16 amino acids. The V gene lost 3 bases and the J gene lost 0 bases, with 12 bases spanning the gap. Per germline, CDR1 MDHEN and CDR2 SYDVKM. The sample comes from a study of blood T cells in healthy people across ages.

The origin of this receptor is a woman aged 25 to 39 in good health. This chain connects TRBV28 to TRBJ2-1; D not resolved. Sequencing input: blood. DNA of the CDR3: TGTGCCAGCAGTTTGATTAGAGATAACTCCTACAATGAGCAGTTCTTC. Protein: CASSLIRDNSYNEQFF.